This TCR beta chain stems from a study of cytomegalovirus exposure and HLA in healthy donors (dated by TCRdb to about 2017). Describing the broader study: According to an earlier analysis of a few hundred of the donors, about 190 million T cells yielded over 100 million unique TCR beta sequences and less than 300 Gb of sequence data. An early release covering approximately 600 HLA-typed donors comprised approximately 300 gigabases of sequencing data and around 86 million unique TCR sequences. Of the 398 genotyped donors, 81% fell in the genetic ancestry cluster associated with self-reported Caucasian donors. The study aimed to test whether signatures of past pathogen exposure could be identified by cataloging public T cell receptors. The study used immunosequencing to profile the T cell repertoires of more than 650 subjects and linked those repertoires to cytomegalovirus serostatus. Along with the approximately 700-subject first cohort, a separate validation cohort of over a hundred different subjects was used. To predict cytomegalovirus infection status, the study combined high-throughput TCR immunosequencing, statistical association of individual TCRs with disease status, and machine learning. To study patterns of TCR occurrence, a later analysis re-analyzed previously published TCR beta repertoires from 600 to 750 donors and added high-resolution HLA genotyping. Rather than drawing on any new phenotypic data, the later analysis identified candidate immune exposures from TCR beta sequences and the way those sequences occurred across donors. To decide whether each TCR beta V gene segment behaved as functional or pseudogenic, an earlier analysis of 587 of the donors relied on high-throughput TCR beta sequencing. Alongside the repertoire data, information on donor age, sex, ethnicity and CMV serostatus was compiled. In a later genetic analysis, genome-wide SNP genotypes for about 65% of the roughly 670 donors were used, and that subset was treated as a discovery cohort. All discovery cohort repertoires had been generated on a single sequencing platform. HLA typing covered class I and class II loci at four-digit resolution. Typing coverage differed by locus: A, B, C, DRB1 and DQB1 were typed in roughly 629-630 donors, DQA1 in around 500, DPA1 in 600 to 610, and DPB1 in 450 to 490. Because of strong linkage in the cohort, roughly five DR-DQ haplotypes were treated as single units for association and clustering. Among roughly 400 genotyped donors of the cohort, an average of roughly 240,000 unique TCR beta nucleotide sequences were sequenced per donor, roughly a sixth of them non-productive. Beyond this particular receptor, the publication reports: A later genetic analysis associated a missense DCLRE1C variant with V-gene and J-gene trimming of TCR beta chains, and an independent cohort replicated the association. Broadly in line with IMGT annotations, most TCR beta V segments showed up in productive rearrangements about 87% or about 30% of the time in an earlier analysis of a few hundred of the donors. Strong co-occurrence of HLA alleles, especially DR and DQ, made assigning TCR associations to individual alleles difficult. Because the 87-base-pair reads could not distinguish some IMGT-functional V segments, including TRBV6-2 and TRBV6-3, those segments were excluded. Sequencing depth was assumed to be roughly uniform across donors in the presence/absence analyses, though that assumption may not hold. A further reported finding was that TCR beta sequences accurately predicted the HLA-A and HLA-B alleles for most subjects in the first cohort. In a later analysis, HLA-associated TCR beta chains were found to be more clonally expanded and to have lower generation probabilities than equally common non-associated chains. HLA typing was unavailable for some donors at each locus, so association tests used only the typed subset. According to the authors, the approach could potentially be generalized to other disease states and immunological phenotypes. In both the original and validation cohorts, the classifier was reported to diagnose cytomegalovirus status with high specificity and sensitivity. A later analysis associated 16,951 TCR beta sequences with specific HLA alleles at a false discovery rate of 0.05. The study gave a list of about 160 TCR beta chains associated with cytomegalovirus. Linkage disequilibrium might explain the correlated functional status among segregating V segments, but an unknown experimental factor could not be ruled out. This cohort had only TCR beta chains sequenced, and the lack of alpha or paired-chain data limited which features could be detected. Three of the identified cytomegalovirus-associated TCR beta chains were confirmed in vitro to be specific for cytomegalovirus antigens. The sequencing pipeline was judged likely to have produced a cluster of highly shared sequence variants as a technical artifact. According to a later analysis, TCR association rates differed among HLA loci, with DRB1 alleles showing the most associated TCRs and HLA-C alleles showing the fewest. According to a later analysis, parvovirus B19, influenza, CMV and Epstein-Barr virus appeared linked to several top co-occurrence clusters. Across donors, most TCR sequences were observed very rarely, whereas some public TCRs were present in many individuals. The only immune exposure information available for the cohort was CMV serostatus. The earlier analysis of about 600 of the donors excluded roughly 16 rarely observed V segments, including chromosome 9 orphons, because counts were too low. A later genetic analysis reported fewer N-insertions in productive TCRs among donors in an Asian-associated ancestry cluster than the roughly 650-donor mean. A later analysis found that most CMV-associated TCR beta chains appeared HLA-restricted, with HLA associations seemingly driven largely by CMV exposure.

Library preparation used the immunoSEQ multiplex PCR assay. For the multiplex PCR, a mixture combining 60 forward primers for TCR Vbeta segments and 13 reverse primers for TCR Jbeta segments was used. The CDR3 region of rearranged TCR beta genes was amplified from genomic DNA by a multiplex PCR assay. On the Illumina HiSeq System, the amplified TCR beta libraries were sequenced as 87-base-pair reads. The paper's processing steps were these. A later analysis counted tens of millions of unique TCR beta chains across the 600 to 850 repertoires, and roughly 11 million of these chains were shared by at least two donors. A nearest-neighbor algorithm error-corrected the raw reads and collapsed the reads into unique sequences, merging closely related sequences to remove PCR and sequencing errors. CDR3 sequences were aligned to IMGT reference sequences to assign V, D and J gene segments. For a sequence to be retained, a match of at least six nucleotides was required to both a V gene segment and a J gene segment. Rearrangements were called productive when the CDR3 lacked stop codons and stayed in frame with V and J; all others were non-productive. Following IMGT convention, CDR3 was defined as the stretch from the second conserved V-encoded cysteine up to the conserved J-encoded phenylalanine. The earlier analysis of roughly 590 of the donors excluded sequences that lacked an unambiguous match to a single V gene segment. An earlier analysis of about 590 of the donors classified V segments as functional when productive rearrangements were above 56.7% and as segregating when the standard deviation between donors was above 5%. A statistical classification framework was developed to diagnose cytomegalovirus status using the catalog of TCR beta chain sequences. In a later analysis, V and J genes were assigned by comparing TCR nucleotide sequences against IMGT/GENE-DB human TR gene sequences. Using the TCRdist pipeline, a later analysis assigned CDR3 sequences along with most-parsimonious VDJ recombination scenarios. In a later analysis, each TCR beta chain was defined by its CDR3 amino acid sequence together with its V-gene family, and reads lacking a unique V-gene family were excluded. In a later analysis, 450 to 600 highly shared, low-generation-probability nucleotide sequences were removed to address suspected cross-contamination and a sequencing artifact. For each public chain, a later analysis derived a clonal expansion index from normalized ranks of inferred template counts within each repertoire. Generation probabilities in a later analysis came from a VDJ recombination model fitted to out-of-frame rearrangements, and those results were checked against IGoR. In a later analysis, TCR-TCR, TCR-HLA and TCR-CMV co-occurrence was scored with hypergeometric tests, and a repertoire-size bias correction was applied to TCR pairs. To estimate false discovery rates, a later analysis permuted the HLA or CMV assignments 20 times. A later analysis grouped co-occurring TCRs with DBSCAN, adding TCRdist sequence similarity when clustering within HLA-allele-positive subsets. Co-occurrence clustering excluded repertoires with fewer than 30,000 or more than 120,000 public chains, plus five with anomalous nucleotide sharing. Sourced from immuneACCESS, this table was stored by TCRdb with only in-frame sequences that have V and J called. A share of the clones is absent; for the studies checked, an unresolved V gene accounts for under half, and the remainder has no known explanation. V, J and clone size are taken as reported in that table, and D and trimming were inferred from the DNA itself. Counted in this sample were 80,000 or so clones; about 66% of them appeared once. The biggest ten clones account for approximately 5% of the sample.

Relative to germline, V is 4 bases shorter and J is 9 bases shorter, with 22 bases between their ends. Measured from the cysteine to the phenylalanine, the CDR3 is 16 residues long. The CDR3 DNA has 48 bases and is translated from base 1. The germline V gene (reference sequence) provides CDR1 SEHNR and CDR2 FQNEAQ. This clone showed up just a few times. Its antigen specificity is not known. No base quality information exists; no much larger clone differs at one position. The cohort was made up of 500 to 800 healthy bone marrow donors. At the time of sampling, every cohort member was nominally healthy, though immune exposures that went unrecorded were likely present. The donor was CMV seropositive and was included in the group of some 290 seropositive cohort members. A peripheral blood sample was provided by each donor, and peripheral blood mononuclear cells were used for TCR beta sequencing. The Qiagen DNeasy Blood Extraction Kit was used to extract genomic DNA from the blood cell samples.

The chain links TRBV7-9 with TRBJ2-1; a tentative D match to TRBD2 spans 7 bases. The specimen sequenced was PBMCs. This clonotype was sampled from a man aged 55 to 70 in good health and CMV-seropositive. The CDR3 sequence is CASSSTRTRQEIEQFF. DNA sequence: TGTGCCAGCAGCTCGACCCGGACTAGACAGGAAATTGAGCAGTTCTTC. Supplemented by the reference TRBV7-9 and TRBJ2-1 proteins around the CDR3, the complete variable domain is DTGVSQNPRHKITKRGQNVTFRCDPISEHNRLYWYRQTLGQGPEFLTYFQNEAQLEKSRLLSDRFSAERPKGSFSTLEIQRTEQGDSAMYLCASSSTRTRQEIEQFFGPGTRLTVL.